This T cell receptor (beta chain) stems from a study of T cell responses to AZD1222 COVID-19 vaccine. Study overall: Whether given at about 4 or about 12 weeks, second doses were pooled.

Sequencing used immunoSEQ multiplex PCR; TCRdb keeps in-frame clones, though not all of them. Of 100,000 to 150,000 clones in the sample, over 80% were seen once. Germline V gene data show CDR1 as MGHRA and CDR2 as YSYEKL. This CDR3 is built from 16 residues. Deletions cut 3 bases from V and 5 bases from J, with 18 bases between. Whole-study results and caveats: The peak T cell response came first, and repertoires were sampled only after it. The sample set comprised mostly white British donors with more females, and clonal diversity was possibly underestimated.

Points on this clone: Its matching antigen is unknown.

The sample was peripheral blood, taken on day 0 of AZD1222 vaccination. The sequence was collected from an adult in good health. The chain joins TRBV4-1 to TRBJ2-3; perhaps TRBD2 as D (7 bases). Here the CDR3 DNA reads TGCGCCAGCAGCCAGGGGGAGGGGGAGCTACGAGATACGCAGTATTTT. Translating gives CASSQGEGELRDTQYF.